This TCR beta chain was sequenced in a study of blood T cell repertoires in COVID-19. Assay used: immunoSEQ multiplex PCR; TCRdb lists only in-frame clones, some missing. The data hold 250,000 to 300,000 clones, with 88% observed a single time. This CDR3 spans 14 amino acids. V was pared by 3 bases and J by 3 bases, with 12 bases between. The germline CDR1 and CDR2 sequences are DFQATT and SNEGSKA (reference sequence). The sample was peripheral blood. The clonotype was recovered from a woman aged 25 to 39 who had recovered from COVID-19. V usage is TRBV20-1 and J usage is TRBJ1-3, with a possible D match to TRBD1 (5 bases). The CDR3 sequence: CSASRGLGGNTIYF. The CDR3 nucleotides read TGCAGTGCTAGTCGGGGGTTAGGTGGAAACACCATATATTTT.